The rows below give T cell receptor beta chains drawn from one sample of a study of cytomegalovirus exposure and HLA in healthy donors. The assay was immunoSEQ multiplex PCR, and TCRdb's table has in-frame clones only and misses some. The repertoire holds about 330,000 clones, roughly 89% seen once, with roughly 0.8% in the top ten. The sequencing sample was made of PBMCs. The source is a woman aged 18-29 years in good health and CMV-seronegative. Each CDR3 is given with its conserved first and last residue. Each record gives: V gene, J gene, D gene, clone size, CDR3 protein, CDR3 DNA. D genes are given only for firm matches. Part of the rows lack a size; the others show once, few, many or a class for expanded clones.

>TRBV7-6|TRBJ2-7|.|once
CASSTLPGDEQYF
TGTGCCAGCAGCACCTTACCAGGGGACGAGCAGTACTTC
>TRBV6-5|TRBJ1-2|.|.
CASSNRELSGYTF
TGTGCCAGCAGTAACAGGGAGTTGAGCGGCTACACCTTC
>TRBV28|TRBJ2-1|TRBD1|.
CASSSSGGLEFF
TGTGCCAGCAGTTCCTCAGGGGGTCTGGAGTTCTTC
>TRBV10-3|TRBJ2-7|TRBD1|.
CAIRAPTGGHEQYF
TGTGCCATCAGGGCCCCGACAGGGGGCCATGAGCAGTACTTC
>TRBV11-3|TRBJ1-2|.|.
CASSPGQGEDGYTF
TGTGCCAGCAGCCCGGGACAAGGTGAGGACGGCTACACCTTC
>TRBV19|TRBJ2-7|.|.
CASSRESTYEQYF
TGTGCCAGTAGCCGGGAGTCGACATACGAGCAGTACTTC
>TRBV5-1|TRBJ1-5|.|.
CASSLGQGGQPQHF
TGCGCCAGCAGCTTGGGGCAGGGCGGACAGCCCCAGCATTTT
>TRBV5-1|TRBJ1-1|.|.
CASSRKQNTEAFF
TGCGCCAGCAGCCGAAAACAGAACACTGAAGCTTTCTTT
>TRBV4-3|TRBJ2-1|TRBD2|.
CASSQVTWASGYNEQFF
TGCGCCAGCAGCCAAGTTACTTGGGCTAGCGGTTACAATGAGCAGTTCTTC
>TRBV4-3|TRBJ2-1|TRBD2|.
CASSQDIAGGYNEQFF
TGCGCCAGCAGCCAAGATATCGCGGGAGGATACAATGAGCAGTTCTTC
>TRBV27|TRBJ1-5|.|once
CASSLGRVQPQHF
TGTGCCAGCAGTTTAGGCAGGGTTCAGCCCCAGCATTTT
>TRBV4-3|TRBJ2-4|.|.
CASSRGPGANIQYF
TGCGCCAGCAGCCGGGGCCCAGGGGCAAACATTCAGTACTTC
>TRBV28|TRBJ2-5|TRBD1|once
CASSPLDRGRDIGYQETQYF
TGTGCCAGCAGTCCGCTGGACAGGGGGCGCGATATCGGGTACCAAGAGACCCAGTACTTC
>TRBV5-4|TRBJ1-2|TRBD1|.
CASSHDRTGPWGYTF
TGTGCCAGCAGCCACGACCGGACAGGGCCATGGGGCTACACCTTC
>TRBV4-2|TRBJ1-1|.|once
CASSHTQGRNTEAFF
TGTGCCAGCAGCCACACACAGGGCCGGAACACTGAAGCTTTCTTT
>TRBV10-3|TRBJ2-2|.|.
CAIRDSSGELFF
TGTGCCATCAGAGACTCGTCGGGGGAGCTGTTTTTT
>TRBV25-1|TRBJ1-3|.|.
CASGRGGANTIYF
TGTGCCAGTGGCCGGGGGGGGGCAAACACCATATATTTT
>TRBV27|TRBJ1-2|TRBD1|.
CASSKRRQGPLYGYTF
TGTGCCAGCAGTAAAAGACGACAGGGGCCCCTTTATGGCTACACCTTC
>TRBV9|TRBJ2-4|TRBD1|.
CASSVGDRDVDIQYF
TGTGCCAGCAGCGTAGGGGACAGGGATGTTGACATTCAGTACTTC
>TRBV18|TRBJ1-1|.|few
CASSQGNLNTEAFF
TGTGCCAGCTCACAGGGGAATTTGAACACTGAAGCTTTCTTT
>TRBV19|TRBJ1-1|.|.
CASSPWQGSTRETEAFF
TGTGCCAGTAGTCCTTGGCAGGGCTCGACTCGCGAGACTGAAGCTTTCTTT
>TRBV7-9|TRBJ2-7|.|.
CASSPGTGQTGGGEQYF
TGTGCCAGCAGCCCGGGCACGGGACAGACGGGAGGGGGCGAGCAGTACTTC
>TRBV6-5|TRBJ1-1|.|.
CASSTTQGATEAFF
TGTGCCAGCAGCACAACCCAAGGGGCAACTGAAGCTTTCTTT
>TRBV7-6|TRBJ2-1|.|.
CASSPDGTTSYNEQFF
TGTGCCAGCAGCCCAGACGGGACAACCTCCTACAATGAGCAGTTCTTC
>TRBV5-3|TRBJ1-2|.|.
CARSLDPRGENYGYTF
TGTGCCAGAAGCTTGGACCCACGGGGGGAGAACTATGGCTACACCTTC
>TRBV5-6|TRBJ2-5|TRBD2|.
CASSLGTSGAIQETQYF
TGTGCCAGCAGCTTGGGGACTAGCGGGGCTATCCAAGAGACCCAGTACTTC
>TRBV6-5|TRBJ1-2|.|.
CASSYSRGDYGYTF
TGTGCCAGCAGTTACTCCAGGGGTGACTATGGCTACACCTTC
>TRBV28|TRBJ2-2|TRBD2|.
CASSLPGLAGVVPGELFF
TGTGCCAGCAGTTTACCGGGACTAGCGGGAGTGGTACCCGGGGAGCTGTTTTTT
>TRBV6-5|TRBJ2-3|TRBD2|.
CASSYGLAGGTDTQYF
TGTGCCAGCAGTTACGGGTTAGCGGGGGGCACAGATACGCAGTATTTT
>TRBV4-1|TRBJ2-5|.|.
CASSQDPGGGGTQYF
TGCGCCAGCAGCCAAGATCCGGGGGGCGGAGGGACCCAGTACTTC
>TRBV6-5|TRBJ2-3|.|few
CASSSPTDTQYF
TGTGCCAGCAGCTCCCCGACAGATACGCAGTATTTT
>TRBV25-1|TRBJ2-7|.|.
CASSENSYEQYF
TGTGCCAGCAGTGAAAACAGCTACGAGCAGTACTTC
>TRBV2|TRBJ2-1|.|.
CASSELASSYNEQFF
TGTGCCAGCAGTGAACTAGCAAGCTCCTACAATGAGCAGTTCTTC
>TRBV7-3|TRBJ2-7|TRBD2|.
CASSLAGVHEQYF
TGTGCCAGCAGTTTAGCGGGAGTACACGAGCAGTACTTC
>TRBV30|TRBJ2-1|TRBD2|.
CAWTETIAGAPFF
TGTGCCTGGACCGAAACGATAGCGGGAGCCCCGTTCTTC
>TRBV6-6|TRBJ2-7|TRBD1|.
CASRAGQGGSYEQYF
TGTGCCAGCAGAGCCGGACAGGGAGGCTCCTACGAGCAGTACTTC
>TRBV4-3|TRBJ1-5|TRBD1|.
CASSQVAGGAGKRSNQPQHF
TGCGCCAGCAGCCAAGTAGCAGGGGGCGCCGGGAAGCGGAGCAATCAGCCCCAGCATTTT
>TRBV5-8|TRBJ2-7|.|.
CASSPGPGVYEQYF
TGTGCCAGCAGCCCGGGCCCCGGGGTCTACGAGCAGTACTTC
>TRBV4-3|TRBJ1-5|.|once
CASSQDRGQPQHF
TGCGCCAGCAGCCAAGACAGGGGCCAGCCCCAGCATTTT
>TRBV10-3|TRBJ2-7|TRBD2|.
CAISDGSGASYEQYF
TGTGCCATCAGTGATGGTAGCGGGGCGTCCTACGAGCAGTACTTC
>TRBV5-4|TRBJ2-1|.|.
CASSSSGGRNEQFF
TGTGCCAGCAGCTCGTCCGGGGGTCGCAATGAGCAGTTCTTC